A selection of T cell receptor beta chains follows, all from one sample in a study of blood T cell repertoires in COVID-19. The data were produced by immunoSEQ multiplex PCR, yet TCRdb's version contains in-frame clones alone and is incomplete. The table has 200,000 to 250,000 clones, 81% seen once. Specimen: peripheral blood. These receptors were taken from a woman older than 75 with COVID-19, enrolled during active disease. The CDR3 runs from the conserved cysteine through the conserved F or W. A D gene is named only where the DNA matches it firmly. Only part of the rows carry a size: once, few, many, or a class if the clone is expanded.

j_gene,v_gene,abundance,d_gene,CDR3aa,CDR3nt
TRBJ1-2,TRBV6-6,-,TRBD1,CASSSGQGDYGYTF,TGTGCCAGCAGTTCAGGGCAGGGGGACTATGGCTACACCTTC
TRBJ2-7,TRBV7-8,-,TRBD1,CASSTRGGQVGIPYEQYF,TGTGCCAGCAGCACTAGAGGGGGACAGGTTGGTATCCCCTACGAGCAGTACTTC
TRBJ2-7,TRBV4-1,-,TRBD1,CASSRGQGAVEQYF,TGCGCCAGCAGCCGAGGACAGGGGGCCGTCGAGCAGTACTTC
TRBJ2-1,TRBV18,-,-,CASSPPGRSSYNEQFF,TGTGCCAGCTCACCACCAGGGAGGAGTTCCTACAATGAGCAGTTCTTC
TRBJ2-2,TRBV7-9,-,-,CASSSFGTGALNTGELFF,TGTGCCAGCAGCTCCTTTGGGACGGGAGCGCTGAACACCGGGGAGCTGTTTTTT
TRBJ1-1,TRBV2,-,TRBD1,CASRRQGLNTEAFF,TGTGCCAGCAGGAGACAGGGATTGAACACTGAAGCTTTCTTT
TRBJ1-1,TRBV3-1/TRBV3-2,-,-,CASSQGLAGATEAFF,TGTGCCAGCAGCCAAGGTCTAGCAGGGGCCACTGAAGCTTTCTTT
TRBJ2-5,TRBV5-1,-,-,CASSLASTTQETQYF,TGCGCCAGCAGCTTGGCTTCTACTACTCAAGAGACCCAGTACTTC
TRBJ1-1,TRBV20-1,-,TRBD1,CSASRTGGSMEYTEAFF,TGCAGTGCTAGTCGTACAGGGGGCTCAATGGAGTACACTGAAGCTTTCTTT
TRBJ2-1,TRBV5-6,-,-,CASSLRGVGEQFF,TGTGCCAGCAGCTTGAGAGGAGTTGGTGAGCAGTTCTTC
TRBJ1-1,TRBV7-3,-,-,CASSLTVNTEAFF,TGTGCCAGCAGCTTAACCGTGAACACTGAAGCTTTCTTT
TRBJ1-1,TRBV4-1,-,-,CASSQGWVGGDTEAFF,TGCGCCAGCAGCCAAGGTTGGGTAGGGGGTGACACTGAAGCTTTCTTT
TRBJ2-5,TRBV25-1,-,-,CASSDSKQAETQYF,TGTGCCAGCAGTGATAGTAAACAGGCAGAGACCCAGTACTTC
TRBJ2-5,TRBV6-6,-,-,CASSYGRATETQYF,TGTGCCAGCAGTTATGGCAGGGCGACGGAGACCCAGTACTTC
TRBJ2-7,TRBV28,-,TRBD1,CASGQGDSYEQYF,TGTGCCAGCGGCCAGGGGGACTCCTACGAGCAGTACTTC
TRBJ1-4,TRBV5-1,-,-,CASSLGAGNEKLFF,TGCGCCAGCAGCTTGGGGGCCGGTAATGAAAAACTGTTTTTT
TRBJ2-1,TRBV7-3,-,TRBD2,CASSFIGLAGHNEQFF,TGTGCCAGCAGCTTCATTGGACTAGCGGGGCACAATGAGCAGTTCTTC
TRBJ1-4,TRBV4-1,-,-,CASSQGGGRGEKLFF,TGCGCCAGCAGCCAAGGAGGGGGTCGCGGGGAAAAACTGTTTTTT
TRBJ2-5,TRBV5-1,-,TRBD1,CASSSGQGQETQYF,TGCGCCAGCAGCTCCGGACAGGGCCAAGAGACCCAGTACTTC
TRBJ1-5,TRBV18,-,-,CASSRFPQGDQPQHF,TGTGCCAGCTCCCGATTCCCACAGGGAGATCAGCCCCAGCATTTT
TRBJ2-7,TRBV27,-,-,CASSSQGGPYEQYF,TGTGCCAGCAGTTCTCAGGGAGGCCCCTACGAGCAGTACTTC
TRBJ2-7,TRBV28,-,-,CASGGAAPYEQYF,TGTGCCAGCGGGGGGGCGGCCCCCTACGAGCAGTACTTC
TRBJ1-6,TRBV29-1,-,TRBD1,CSVLTGGYNSPLHF,TGCAGCGTCCTGACAGGGGGCTATAATTCACCCCTCCACTTT
TRBJ2-1,TRBV12-5,-,-,CASAPRGKTDEQFF,TGTGCTAGTGCCCCGCGGGGCAAAACTGATGAGCAGTTCTTC
TRBJ2-5,TRBV25-1,-,-,CASSETRTGRRETQYF,TGTGCCAGCAGTGAAACGAGGACGGGAAGGAGAGAGACCCAGTACTTC
TRBJ2-7,TRBV5-1,-,-,CASSLLGAPSEQYF,TGCGCCAGCAGCTTGCTTGGAGCCCCTAGCGAGCAGTACTTC
TRBJ1-4,TRBV30,-,-,CAWSVEGEGLFF,TGTGCCTGGAGTGTAGAAGGGGAGGGACTGTTTTTT
TRBJ2-2,TRBV4-3,-,-,CASNSGGLNTGELFF,TGCGCCAGCAATTCGGGGGGCCTGAACACCGGGGAGCTGTTTTTT
TRBJ1-5,TRBV7-9,once,-,CASSPGRGAGEPQHF,TGTGCCAGCAGCCCGGGGAGGGGCGCGGGGGAGCCCCAGCATTTT
TRBJ2-7,TRBV6-2/TRBV6-3,-,-,CASSPYDTLGSYEQYF,TGTGCCAGCAGCCCCTACGACACATTGGGTTCCTACGAGCAGTACTTC
TRBJ1-1,TRBV29-1,-,-,CSVEDRPAFF,TGCAGCGTTGAAGATCGTCCAGCTTTCTTT
TRBJ1-2,TRBV18,once,-,CASSPLGGYGYTF,TGTGCCAGCTCACCACTGGGGGGATATGGCTACACCTTC
TRBJ2-2,TRBV6-2/TRBV6-3,-,-,CASSYSNTRQVVNTGELFF,TGTGCCAGCAGTTACTCGAATACCCGACAGGTTGTGAACACCGGGGAGCTGTTTTTT
TRBJ2-1,TRBV19,-,-,CASRRRPRPMEEQFF,TGTGCCAGTAGGCGACGACCTCGTCCAATGGAGGAGCAGTTCTTC
TRBJ2-5,TRBV30,-,-,CAWRQFPSSETQYF,TGTGCCTGGAGACAGTTTCCCTCATCAGAGACCCAGTACTTC
TRBJ1-2,TRBV10-3,-,-,CAISEGRGPNYGYTF,TGTGCCATCAGTGAGGGCAGGGGACCAAACTATGGCTACACCTTC
TRBJ2-3,TRBV19,once,-,CASSMLGVSTDTQYF,TGTGCCAGTAGTATGCTAGGGGTCTCGACAGATACGCAGTATTTT
TRBJ2-7,TRBV7-2,-,-,CASSTYYEQYF,TGTGCCAGCAGCACTTACTACGAGCAGTACTTC
TRBJ2-7,TRBV19,-,-,CASSMTRGPYEQYF,TGTGCCAGTAGTATGACTAGAGGGCCCTACGAGCAGTACTTC
TRBJ1-4,TRBV11-2,-,TRBD1,CASSSRDSAWGEKLFF,TGTGCCAGCAGCTCTCGGGACAGTGCGTGGGGAGAAAAACTGTTTTTT
TRBJ2-2,TRBV7-9,-,TRBD2,CASSRSSGTDTGELFF,TGTGCCAGCAGCCGCTCTAGCGGGACAGACACCGGGGAGCTGTTTTTT
TRBJ1-6,TRBV27,-,TRBD1,CASTRQGANSPLHF,TGTGCCAGCACCCGACAGGGGGCAAATTCACCCCTCCACTTT
TRBJ2-3,TRBV6-6,few,-,CASTLGGGRSDTQYF,TGTGCCAGCACCCTGGGAGGGGGGAGGTCAGATACGCAGTATTTT
TRBJ1-2,TRBV29-1,-,TRBD1,CSEKTGDGYTF,TGCAGCGAAAAGACAGGGGACGGCTACACCTTC
TRBJ1-1,TRBV2,-,-,CASSEAPRDTEAFF,TGTGCCAGCAGTGAAGCGCCTCGGGACACTGAAGCTTTCTTT
TRBJ2-7,TRBV6-6,few,-,CASSTYYEQYF,TGTGCCAGCAGTACCTACTACGAGCAGTACTTC
TRBJ1-1,TRBV7-9,-,-,CASSLTHNREGTEAFF,TGTGCCAGCAGCCTGACCCATAACAGGGAAGGAACTGAAGCTTTCTTT
TRBJ1-1,TRBV19,-,TRBD1,CASSIGDRETEAFF,TGTGCCAGTAGTATAGGGGACAGGGAGACTGAAGCTTTCTTT
TRBJ1-3,TRBV6-5,-,-,CASSQQVPGLTIYF,TGTGCCAGCAGTCAACAGGTCCCAGGCCTCACCATATATTTT